This T cell receptor beta chain was sequenced in a study of CD8 T cells in Susac syndrome. The V gene's germline CDR1 is LGHNA and CDR2 YNFKEQ. The ends lost 2 bases at V and 8 bases at J; junction bases unmatched: 7. CDR3 length: 15 residues. RNA was extracted with the RNeasy kit, and a quantity of 0.5 to 1 ug was reverse transcribed using random hexamers. Multiplex immunoSEQ PCR targeted 54 Vbeta and 13 Jbeta TCR beta segments. TCRdb re-analysed the immunoSEQ multiplex PCR reads in MiXCR, keeping a single row per CDR3 protein. The sample yields 110,000 or so distinct CDR3 sequences, less than 97% seen once.

The chain has TRBV4-2 and TRBJ2-2, with 8 nucleotides matching TRBD2. The sample consisted of CD4+ T cells from PBMCs. The receptor comes from a human donor in good health. The CDR3 DNA reads as TGTGCCAGCAGCCAACCGGCGGGAGGCGGGGGGGAGCTGTTTTTT. Translation gives CASSQPAGGGGELFF.